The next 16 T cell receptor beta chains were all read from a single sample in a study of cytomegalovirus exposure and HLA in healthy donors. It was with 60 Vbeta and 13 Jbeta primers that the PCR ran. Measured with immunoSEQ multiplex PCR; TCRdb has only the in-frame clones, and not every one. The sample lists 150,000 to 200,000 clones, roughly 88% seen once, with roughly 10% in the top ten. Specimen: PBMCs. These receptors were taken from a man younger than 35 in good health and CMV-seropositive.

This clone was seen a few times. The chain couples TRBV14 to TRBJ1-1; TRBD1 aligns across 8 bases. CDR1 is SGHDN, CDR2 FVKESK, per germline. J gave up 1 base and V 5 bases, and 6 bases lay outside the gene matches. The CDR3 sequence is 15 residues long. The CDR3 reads CASSIRTGQNTEAFF. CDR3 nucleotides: TGTGCCAGCAGCATCCGGACAGGGCAGAACACTGAAGCTTTCTTT.

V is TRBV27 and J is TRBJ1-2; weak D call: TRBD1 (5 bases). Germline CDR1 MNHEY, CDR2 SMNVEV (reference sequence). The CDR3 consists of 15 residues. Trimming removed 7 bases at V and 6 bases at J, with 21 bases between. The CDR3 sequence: CASTRDAWGLNGYTF. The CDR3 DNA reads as TGTGCCAGCACCCGAGACGCGTGGGGACTAAATGGCTACACCTTC.

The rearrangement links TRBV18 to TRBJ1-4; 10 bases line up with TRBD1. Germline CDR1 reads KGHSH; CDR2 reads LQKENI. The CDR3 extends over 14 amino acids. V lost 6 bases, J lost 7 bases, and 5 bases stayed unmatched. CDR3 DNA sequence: TGTGCCAGCTCGAGGACAGGGGGGCCTGAAAAACTGTTTTTT. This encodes CASSRTGGPEKLFF.

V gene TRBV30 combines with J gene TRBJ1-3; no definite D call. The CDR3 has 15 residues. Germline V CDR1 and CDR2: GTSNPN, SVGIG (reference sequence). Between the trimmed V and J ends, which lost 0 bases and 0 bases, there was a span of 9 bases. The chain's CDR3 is CAWSVRRSSGNTIYF. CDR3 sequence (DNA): TGTGCCTGGAGTGTACGCCGGTCCTCTGGAAACACCATATATTTT.

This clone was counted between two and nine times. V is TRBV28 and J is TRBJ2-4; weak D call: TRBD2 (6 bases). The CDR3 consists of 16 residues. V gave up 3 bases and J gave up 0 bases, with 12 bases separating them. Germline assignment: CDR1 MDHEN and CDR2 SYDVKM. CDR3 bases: TGTGCCAGCAGTTTGGAGACGGGACTAGCCAAAAACATTCAGTACTTC. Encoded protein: CASSLETGLAKNIQYF.

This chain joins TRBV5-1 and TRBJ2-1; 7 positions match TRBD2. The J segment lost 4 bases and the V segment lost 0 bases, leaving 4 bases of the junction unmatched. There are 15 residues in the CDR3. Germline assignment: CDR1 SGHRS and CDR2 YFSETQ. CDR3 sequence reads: CASSLGLAVYNEQFF. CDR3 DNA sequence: TGCGCCAGCAGCTTGGGCCTAGCGGTTTACAATGAGCAGTTCTTC.

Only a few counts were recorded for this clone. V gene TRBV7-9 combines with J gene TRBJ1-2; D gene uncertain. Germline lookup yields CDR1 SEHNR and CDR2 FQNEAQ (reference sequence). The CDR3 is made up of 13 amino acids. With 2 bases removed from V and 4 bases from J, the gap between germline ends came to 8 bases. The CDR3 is CASSLSQPYGYTF. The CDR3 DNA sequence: TGTGCCAGCAGCTTATCACAGCCCTATGGCTACACCTTC.

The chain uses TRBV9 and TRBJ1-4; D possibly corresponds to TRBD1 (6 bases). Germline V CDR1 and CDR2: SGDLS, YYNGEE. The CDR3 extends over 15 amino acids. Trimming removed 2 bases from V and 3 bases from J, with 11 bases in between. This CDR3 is CASSVRGSANEKLFF. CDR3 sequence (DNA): TGTGCCAGCAGCGTGAGGGGGTCTGCTAATGAAAAACTGTTTTTT.

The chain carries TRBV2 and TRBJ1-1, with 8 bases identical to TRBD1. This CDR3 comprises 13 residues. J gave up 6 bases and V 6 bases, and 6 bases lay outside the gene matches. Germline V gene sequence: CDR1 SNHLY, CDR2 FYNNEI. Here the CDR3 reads CASRSQGDSEAFF. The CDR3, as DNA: TGTGCCAGCAGGTCACAGGGGGACTCTGAAGCTTTCTTT.

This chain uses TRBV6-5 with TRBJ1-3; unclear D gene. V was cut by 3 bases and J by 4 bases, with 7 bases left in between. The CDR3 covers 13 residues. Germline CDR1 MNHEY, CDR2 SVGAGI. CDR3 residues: CASSYVKGNTIYF. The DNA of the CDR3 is TGTGCCAGCAGTTATGTAAAAGGAAACACCATATATTTT.

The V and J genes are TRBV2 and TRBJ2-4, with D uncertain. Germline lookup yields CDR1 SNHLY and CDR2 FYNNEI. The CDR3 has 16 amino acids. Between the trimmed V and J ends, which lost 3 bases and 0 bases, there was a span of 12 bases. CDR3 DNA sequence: TGTGCCAGCAGTGAGCTACCCCTCCTAGCCAAAAACATTCAGTACTTC. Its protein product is CASSELPLLAKNIQYF.

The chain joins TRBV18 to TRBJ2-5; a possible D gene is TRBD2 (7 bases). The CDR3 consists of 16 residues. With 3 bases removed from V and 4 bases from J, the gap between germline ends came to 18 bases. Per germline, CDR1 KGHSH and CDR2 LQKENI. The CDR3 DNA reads TGTGCCAGCTCACCCAGGATCGGGGGGCTGGTAGAGACCCAGTACTTC. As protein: CASSPRIGGLVETQYF.

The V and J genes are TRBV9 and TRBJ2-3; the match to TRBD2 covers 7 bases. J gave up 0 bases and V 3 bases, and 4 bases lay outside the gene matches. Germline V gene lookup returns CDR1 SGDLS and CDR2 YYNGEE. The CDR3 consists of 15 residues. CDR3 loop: CASSGQRGSTDTQYF. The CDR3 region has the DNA TGTGCCAGCAGCGGACAGCGGGGAAGCACAGATACGCAGTATTTT. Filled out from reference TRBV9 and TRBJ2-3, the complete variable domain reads DSGVTQTPKHLITATGQRVTLRCSPRSGDLSVYWYQQSLDQGLQFLIQYYNGEERAKGNILERFSAQQFPDLHSELNLSSLELGDSALYFCASSGQRGSTDTQYFGPGTRLTVL.

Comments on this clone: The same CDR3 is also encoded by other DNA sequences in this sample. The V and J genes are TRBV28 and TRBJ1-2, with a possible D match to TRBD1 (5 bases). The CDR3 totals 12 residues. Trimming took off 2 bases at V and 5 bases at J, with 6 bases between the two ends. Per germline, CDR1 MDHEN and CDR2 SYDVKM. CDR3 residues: CASSLPGYGYTF. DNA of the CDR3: TGTGCCAGCAGTTTACCAGGGTATGGCTACACCTTC.

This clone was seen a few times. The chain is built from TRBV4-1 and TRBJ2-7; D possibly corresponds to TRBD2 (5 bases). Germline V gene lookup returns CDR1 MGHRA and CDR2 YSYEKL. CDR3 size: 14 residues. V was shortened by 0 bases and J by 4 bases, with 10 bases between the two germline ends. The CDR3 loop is CASSQDPGWYEQYF. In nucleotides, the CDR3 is TGCGCCAGCAGCCAAGATCCGGGGTGGTACGAGCAGTACTTC.

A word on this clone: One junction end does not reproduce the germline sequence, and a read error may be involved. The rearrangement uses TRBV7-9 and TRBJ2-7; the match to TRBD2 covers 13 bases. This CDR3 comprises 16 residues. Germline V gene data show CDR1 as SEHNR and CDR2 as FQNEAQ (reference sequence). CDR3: CSSSLAGLAGTYEQYF. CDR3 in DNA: TGTTCCAGCAGCTTAGCGGGACTAGCGGGGACCTACGAGCAGTACTTC.